Detailed here is one T cell receptor beta chain. The data are from a study of blood T cell repertoires in COVID-19. Assay used: immunoSEQ multiplex PCR; TCRdb lists only in-frame clones, some missing. The sample has approximately 94,000 clones, around nine tenths seen once. The CDR3 length is 14 residues. The germline V and J ends were trimmed by 4 bases and 7 bases, with 16 bases remaining between them. Germline V CDR1 and CDR2: SGHRS, YFSETQ. Specimen: peripheral blood. V is TRBV5-1 and J is TRBJ2-3, with D uncertain. The receptor comes from a woman in her fifties or sixties in a cohort sampled during active COVID-19. CDR3 bases: TGCGCCAGCAGCACCCGGGTAGCCGGAAATACGCAGTATTTT. Protein product: CASSTRVAGNTQYF.